Described below is a single T cell receptor (beta chain) sequence and its context. Its specificity is unknown. TCRdb fed the 5' RACE reads into MiXCR, producing one record per CDR3 protein. The sample includes 250,000 to 300,000 distinct CDR3 sequences, about 18% of them seen just once. Deletions cut 5 bases from V and 5 bases from J, with 7 bases between. The CDR3 extends over 12 amino acids. The sample belongs to a study of CD8 T cells in ankylosing spondylitis. Study-level findings and limits: Reportedly, significant enrichment of disease-linked clones occurred in matched ankylosing spondylitis synovial fluid.

Sequencing was carried out using blood, either unsorted or a sorted T cell fraction (not recorded which). The receptor comes from a male donor with ankylosing spondylitis or in good health (not recorded which). This sequence joins TRBV12-3 or TRBV12-4 and TRBJ1-5; the D is unclear. CDR3 region: CASSPSHQPQHF. DNA for the CDR3: TGTGCCAGCAGTCCCTCCCATCAGCCCCAGCATTTT.